This TCR beta chain originates from a study of regulatory T cells in long-lasting Graves disease. Study context: The term persistent Graves' disease signified upward of 5 years on antithyroid drugs with positive TSH receptor antibodies.

Time point described: persistent/refractory GD, antithyroid drugs over 5 years with positive TRAb. RNA from PBMCs was the source of the TCR library. Arm-PCR of CDR3 regions with iRepertoire HTBI primers generated TCR beta libraries. In the authors' workflow: Under 75 TRBV and 12 to 15 TRBJ segments were identified across samples. TCRdb recomputed calls from the multiplex PCR reads with MiXCR, one row per CDR3 protein. These V and J calls are TCRdb output, not the study's own analysis. The top ten hold roughly a quarter of the sample, which has approximately 360,000 distinct CDR3 sequences, approximately 25% seen once. Per germline, CDR1 SGHRS and CDR2 YFSETQ. V was pared by 1 base and J by 4 bases, with 18 bases between. This CDR3 region has 16 residues. Overall study findings and caveats: Peripheral blood alone, not thyroid tissue, underwent study. Persistent disease exhibited a predilection for TRBV28, TRBJ1-2 and TRBJ2-5.

Regarding this clonotype: Its antigen is not known.

The rearrangement joins TRBV5-1 to TRBJ2-7; D is unresolved. Specimen: peripheral blood mononuclear cells (PBMCs), collected when the disease was refractory, from a patient treated with antithyroid drugs. The TCR sequence derives from a woman in her forties with Graves disease. The CDR3 coding sequence is TGCGCCAGCAGCTTGTCACGGCTAGAGTTTAGTTACGAGCAGTACTTC. This translates into CASSLSRLEFSYEQYF.